This TCR beta chain comes out of a study of CD8+ T cells in alopecia areata. Findings and limits, study-wide: Persistence in scalp and blood during tofacitinib was observed for many expanded lesional clones. Both scalp clonality and the expanded CD8+ clones among the top 100 showed a significant decrease with tofacitinib.

This sample's treatment: oral pan-JAK inhibitor, 5-10 mg twice daily. Samples from alopecia areata patients were lesional scalp punch biopsies and peripheral blood. Both CD4+ and CD8+ T cells were separated by sorting PBMCs. Following RNA extraction, reverse transcription yielded cDNA that acted as the sequencing template. Profiling relied on immunoSEQ multiplex PCR, and the TCRdb table lists in-frame clones only, not all of them. The sample includes about 190,000 clones, about 60% of them seen just once. Notes on this clone: Its cognate antigen is unknown.

Material: CD4+ T cells sorted from blood, obtained at week 4, from a patient treated with tofacitinib. The clonotype originates from a human donor with alopecia areata.

The CDR3, as DNA: TGTGCCTGGAGTGCCAGACAGCCCCAGCCCCAGCATTTT. This codes for CAWSARQPQPQHF. The chain uses TRBV30 and TRBJ1-5, with a tentative D call TRBD1 (5 bases). Germline-derived CDR1 and CDR2 are GTSNPN and SVGIG (reference sequence). The CDR3 runs 13 residues. The V end was cut by 1 base, the J end by 7 bases, with 11 bases between.